These T cell receptor beta chains were read from a single sample in a study of blood T cell repertoires in COVID-19. Assay used: immunoSEQ multiplex PCR; TCRdb lists only in-frame clones, some missing. The sample shows fewer than 70,000 clones, about four fifths of them seen only once. The sample consisted of peripheral blood. The source is a man aged 50-60 years with active COVID-19. CDR3s include the opening cysteine and the closing phenylalanine or tryptophan. D genes are given only for firm matches.

j_call: TRBJ2-2
d_call: TRBD2
v_call: TRBV5-4
cdr3_aa: CASSQTSTNTGELFF
cdr3_nt: TGTGCCAGCAGCCAGACTAGCACCAACACCGGGGAGCTGTTTTTT

j_call: TRBJ1-5
d_call: -
v_call: TRBV2
cdr3_aa: CASKPTSFRNQPQHF
cdr3_nt: TGTGCCAGCAAACCTACTTCTTTTCGCAATCAGCCCCAGCATTTT

j_call: TRBJ1-1
d_call: -
v_call: TRBV6-5
cdr3_aa: CASSSAPGGGTEAFF
cdr3_nt: TGTGCCAGCAGTTCAGCCCCGGGGGGGGGCACTGAAGCTTTCTTT

j_call: TRBJ2-2
d_call: TRBD2
v_call: TRBV5-1
cdr3_aa: CASSWGLAGDSTGELFF
cdr3_nt: TGCGCCAGCAGCTGGGGCCTAGCGGGAGATAGCACCGGGGAGCTGTTTTTT

j_call: TRBJ2-7
d_call: -
v_call: TRBV19
cdr3_aa: CASSATPRRYEQYF
cdr3_nt: TGTGCCAGTAGTGCTACTCCCCGGCGGTACGAGCAGTACTTC

j_call: TRBJ2-3
d_call: TRBD2
v_call: TRBV5-8
cdr3_aa: CASSLGMTSGGEDTQYF
cdr3_nt: TGTGCCAGCAGCTTGGGCATGACTAGCGGAGGGGAGGATACGCAGTATTTT

j_call: TRBJ2-5
d_call: TRBD2
v_call: TRBV3-1/TRBV3-2
cdr3_aa: CASSQGLAGVGAQYF
cdr3_nt: TGTGCCAGCAGCCAAGGACTAGCGGGAGTCGGGGCCCAGTACTTC

j_call: TRBJ1-2
d_call: TRBD1
v_call: TRBV14
cdr3_aa: CASSQGAGGDYGYTF
cdr3_nt: TGTGCCAGCAGCCAAGGGGCAGGGGGTGACTATGGCTACACCTTC

j_call: TRBJ2-2
d_call: -
v_call: TRBV7-8
cdr3_aa: CASSQRAGGTGELFF
cdr3_nt: TGTGCCAGCAGCCAAAGGGCCGGCGGGACCGGGGAGCTGTTTTTT

j_call: TRBJ2-6
d_call: TRBD1
v_call: TRBV7-9
cdr3_aa: CASSRGPGANVLTF
cdr3_nt: TGTGCCAGCAGCAGGGGGCCCGGGGCCAACGTCCTGACTTTC

j_call: TRBJ1-6
d_call: -
v_call: TRBV7-2
cdr3_aa: CASSGRGSYNSPLHF
cdr3_nt: TGTGCCAGCAGCGGCAGGGGCTCCTATAATTCACCCCTCCACTTT

j_call: TRBJ1-2
d_call: -
v_call: TRBV2
cdr3_aa: CASRPSEDYGYTF
cdr3_nt: TGTGCCAGCAGACCCAGTGAGGACTATGGCTACACCTTC

j_call: TRBJ2-5
d_call: TRBD2
v_call: TRBV5-1
cdr3_aa: CASSRGRAGGGETQYF
cdr3_nt: TGCGCCAGCAGTCGAGGTCGGGCGGGAGGTGGGGAGACCCAGTACTTC

j_call: TRBJ1-5
d_call: TRBD1
v_call: TRBV6-2/TRBV6-3
cdr3_aa: CASSNRQGGSNQPQHF
cdr3_nt: TGTGCCAGCAGCAATAGACAGGGTGGTAGCAATCAGCCCCAGCATTTT

j_call: TRBJ2-7
d_call: -
v_call: TRBV10-3
cdr3_aa: CAISESNRIYEQYF
cdr3_nt: TGTGCCATCAGTGAGTCGAACAGAATTTACGAGCAGTACTTC

j_call: TRBJ1-5
d_call: TRBD1
v_call: TRBV27
cdr3_aa: CASSLLPTGVPQPQHF
cdr3_nt: TGTGCCAGCAGTTTATTGCCGACAGGGGTACCGCAGCCCCAGCATTTT

j_call: TRBJ2-7
d_call: TRBD2
v_call: TRBV2
cdr3_aa: CASSEVGLGPYEQYF
cdr3_nt: TGTGCCAGCAGTGAAGTTGGACTAGGCCCCTACGAGCAGTACTTC

j_call: TRBJ1-6
d_call: -
v_call: TRBV6-5
cdr3_aa: CASTRGGAPLHF
cdr3_nt: TGTGCCAGCACTCGCGGCGGGGCACCCCTCCACTTT

j_call: TRBJ1-2
d_call: TRBD1
v_call: TRBV27
cdr3_aa: CASSSPARDRGYDYTF
cdr3_nt: TGTGCCAGCAGTTCGCCCGCCCGGGACAGGGGGTATGACTACACCTTC

j_call: TRBJ2-1
d_call: TRBD1
v_call: TRBV2
cdr3_aa: CASTGTGGYNEQFF
cdr3_nt: TGTGCCAGCACGGGGACAGGGGGCTACAATGAGCAGTTCTTC

j_call: TRBJ2-7
d_call: -
v_call: TRBV29-1
cdr3_aa: CSVADRNPYEQYF
cdr3_nt: TGCAGCGTGGCCGACAGGAACCCCTACGAGCAGTACTTC

j_call: TRBJ2-2
d_call: TRBD1
v_call: TRBV2
cdr3_aa: CASRRQGDTGELFF
cdr3_nt: TGTGCCAGCAGAAGACAGGGGGACACCGGGGAGCTGTTTTTT

j_call: TRBJ1-3
d_call: TRBD1
v_call: TRBV10-3
cdr3_aa: CAISRTGGKDTIYF
cdr3_nt: TGTGCCATCAGCCGGACAGGGGGCAAGGACACCATATATTTT

j_call: TRBJ2-1
d_call: -
v_call: TRBV2
cdr3_aa: CASSEDANEQFF
cdr3_nt: TGTGCCAGCAGTGAAGACGCGAATGAGCAGTTCTTC

j_call: TRBJ2-5
d_call: TRBD2
v_call: TRBV29-1
cdr3_aa: CSGLRLAGETQYF
cdr3_nt: TGCAGCGGGCTGCGACTAGCCGGAGAGACCCAGTACTTC

j_call: TRBJ2-1
d_call: TRBD2
v_call: TRBV7-2
cdr3_aa: CAGSLAGTYNEQFF
cdr3_nt: TGTGCCGGTTCCCTAGCGGGGACCTACAATGAGCAGTTCTTC

j_call: TRBJ1-4
d_call: -
v_call: TRBV11-2
cdr3_aa: CAASKRPNEKLFF
cdr3_nt: TGTGCCGCCTCCAAGCGGCCTAATGAAAAACTGTTTTTT

j_call: TRBJ1-1
d_call: -
v_call: TRBV7-6
cdr3_aa: CASSLSDSTNTEAFF
cdr3_nt: TGTGCCAGCAGCCTGTCTGACAGCACGAACACTGAAGCTTTCTTT

j_call: TRBJ1-1
d_call: -
v_call: TRBV4-1
cdr3_aa: CASSLTTGSTEAFF
cdr3_nt: TGCGCCAGCAGCCTAACAACAGGGAGCACTGAAGCTTTCTTT